Given below is one T cell receptor beta chain in context. These data come from a study of OX40 agonist ivuxolimab in advanced cancers. The protocol was immunoSEQ multiplex PCR, while the TCRdb copy is restricted to in-frame clones and leaves out a portion. The table has roughly 43,000 clones, 75% to 95% seen once; the top ten hold 4.9%. This CDR3 is built from 18 residues. The V and J ends lost 5 bases and 4 bases, in that order; junction bases with no gene match: 15. Germline V CDR1 and CDR2: SGHVS, FNYEAQ. The rearrangement links TRBV7-6 to TRBJ2-1, with 9 nucleotides matching TRBD1. The origin of this receptor is an adult with an advanced solid tumor such as melanoma, head and neck, liver or kidney cancer. The specimen was CD4+ or CD8+ T cells sorted from blood, collected in a trial of the OX40 agonist ivuxolimab. CDR3 residues: CASSAPTTGTGRYNEQFF. CDR3 in DNA: TGTGCCAGCAGCGCCCCGACCACCGGGACAGGGAGGTACAATGAGCAGTTCTTC.